One and the same sample provided the 17 T cell receptor beta chains below, sequenced in a study of CD4 and CD8 cells across lung adenocarcinoma regions. MiXCR, run by TCRdb on the PCR reads, gives a single entry per CDR3 protein. This table holds 8,000 to 10,000 distinct CDR3 sequences, 46% found once. Specimen: CD4+ T cells from the margin of a lung tumor. All receptors come from a female donor with lung adenocarcinoma. The CD4 and CD8 labels of this study may be unreliable.

A remark on this clonotype: Compared with germline, one end of the junction differs, possibly owing to a read error. The V call is TRBV6-1, the J call TRBJ2-4, with TRBD2 as a possible D gene (6 bases). The CDR3 sequence is 15 residues long. From germline, CDR1 is MNHNS and CDR2 SASEGT. The CDR3 region has the DNA TGTGGCAGCAGTGCGGGGTCAGGAGACACAGATACGCAGTACTTC. Encoded protein: CGSSAGSGDTDTQYF.

The table lists this clonotype with many counts. This sequence joins TRBV6-1 and TRBJ2-2; D is unclear. The CDR3 loop spans 15 amino acids. Trimming took 7 bases from V and 0 from J, leaving 12 bases between them. The germline V gene encodes CDR1 MNHNS and CDR2 SASEGT. The CDR3 nucleotides are TGTGCCAGCACAAAGAACTACCCGAACACCGGGGAGCTGTTTTTT. Translated, it gives CASTKNYPNTGELFF.

The chain uses TRBV6-1 and TRBJ2-5; D possibly uses TRBD1 or TRBD2 (6 bases each). The CDR3 runs to 16 residues. V lost 6 bases, J lost 0 bases, and 17 bases lay in between. CDR1 MNHNS and CDR2 SASEGT come from the germline V gene. In nucleotides, the CDR3 is TGTGCCAGCAGGGGGCTCGGGGGCCGAGACCAAGAGACCCAGTACTTC. Its protein is CASRGLGGRDQETQYF.

V gene TRBV12-3 or TRBV12-4 combines with J gene TRBJ2-1, with 7 bases that match TRBD2. Germline trimming cut 3 bases from V and 1 base from J; bases unmatched to any gene: 6. CDR3 size: 16 residues. DNA of the CDR3: TGTGCCAGCAGTTTTTTAGCGGGCAGTTCCTACAATGAGCAGTTCTTC. This sequence encodes CASSFLAGSSYNEQFF.

This clonotype rates as medium-sized. The rearrangement uses TRBV6-1 and TRBJ2-4, with 7 nucleotides matching TRBD1. V lost 6 bases to trimming and J lost 0 bases; unmatched junction nucleotides: 5. Germline V gene lookup returns CDR1 MNHNS and CDR2 SASEGT. There are 15 residues in the CDR3. CDR3 nucleotides: TGTGCCAGCAGCCCGGGACAGCTAGCCAAAAACATTCAGTACTTC. This translates into CASSPGQLAKNIQYF.

In this sample, this clonotype is large. The CDR3 DNA follows: TGTGCCAGCAGTGGTTTTCTGCAGGAGACCCAGTACTTC. It is translated as CASSGFLQETQYF. The V call is TRBV6-1, the J call TRBJ2-5; D not certain. V dropped 4 bases and J dropped 5 bases, with 11 bases sitting between them. This CDR3 is 13 amino acids long. Germline V gene data show CDR1 as MNHNS and CDR2 as SASEGT.

CDR3 bases: TGTGCGGGCATTGGGGGCCGTGACCAAGAGACCCAGTACTTC. Encoded protein: CAGIGGRDQETQYF. The chain is built from TRBV27 and TRBJ2-5; possibly TRBD1 for D (6 bases). Germline V gives CDR1 MNHEY, CDR2 SMNVEV (reference sequence). This CDR3 has 14 residues.

By proportion, this clonotype is large (0.1 to 1%). The chain is built from TRBV10-2 and TRBJ2-1, with a possible D match to TRBD2 (6 bases). Germline V gives CDR1 WSHSY, CDR2 SAAADI. With 0 bases removed from V and 2 bases from J, the gap between germline ends came to 11 bases. The CDR3 extends over 16 amino acids. The CDR3 bases are TGCGCCAGCAGTGAGTCAAGGCTAGCGACCTACAATGAGCAGTTCTTC. Amino acid sequence: CASSESRLATYNEQFF.

Comment on this clonotype: Since a much larger clone is just one base distant, this may be a read error. The rearrangement links TRBV14 to TRBJ2-5; D gene unclear. This CDR3 contains 12 residues. Germline CDR1 and CDR2: SGHDN and FVKESK. This chain's CDR3 is CANSWNQETQYF. The CDR3 nucleotides are TGTGCCAACAGCTGGAACCAAGAGACCCAGTACTTC.

There are a few counts of this clonotype. This sequence joins TRBV6-1 and TRBJ2-5, with D possibly TRBD1 on 5 matching bases. The germline CDR1 and CDR2 sequences are MNHNS and SASEGT. The CDR3 extends over 14 amino acids. V was cut by 2 bases and J by 7 bases, with 14 bases left in between. CDR3 nucleotide sequence: TGTGCCAGCAGTGAAAAGTTACTACAGGCGACCCAGTACTTC. Its translation is CASSEKLLQATQYF.

By frequency in the sample, this clonotype is medium-sized. The DNA for the CDR3 is TGTGCCAGCAGTTACTCGATTCGGGGGACTGAAGCTTTCTTT. It translates to CASSYSIRGTEAFF. The genes are TRBV6-5 and TRBJ1-1; D perhaps matches TRBD1 (5 bases). CDR1 MNHEY and CDR2 SVGAGI come from the germline V gene. The V and J ends lost 0 bases and 5 bases respectively, with 10 bases between them. The length of the CDR3 is 14 residues.

This chain links TRBV4-2 with TRBJ1-2; D is unclear. The CDR3 is 15 residues long. Trimming cost V 0 bases and J 4 bases, with 12 bases left between them. The V gene's germline CDR1 is LGHNA and CDR2 YNFKEQ. CDR3 in amino acids: CASSQDRAAFYGYTF. CDR3 sequence (DNA): TGTGCCAGCAGCCAAGATCGGGCCGCATTCTATGGCTACACCTTC.

This clonotype showed up many times. The CDR3 reads CASSEQSGSSYEQYF. In DNA form, the CDR3 reads TGTGCCAGCAGTGAACAAAGCGGGTCCTCCTACGAGCAGTACTTC. The V call is TRBV6-1, the J call TRBJ2-7; D may be TRBD2 (6 bases). CDR1 is MNHNS and CDR2 is SASEGT in the germline V gene. The CDR3 is 15 residues long. With 2 bases removed from V and 0 bases from J, the gap between germline ends came to 11 bases.

The table lists this clonotype with a few counts. The J gene is TRBJ1-6, the V gene TRBV6-1, with D possibly TRBD1 on 6 matching bases. The CDR3 contains 14 residues. The V end was cut by 8 bases, the J end by 4 bases, with 12 bases between. Germline lookup yields CDR1 MNHNS and CDR2 SASEGT. CDR3 sequence reads: CASLRDTYNSPLHF. The CDR3 nucleotides are TGTGCCAGCTTGCGGGACACTTATAATTCACCCCTCCACTTT.

This clonotype was seen many times. The genes are TRBV6-1 and TRBJ1-4; the D gene is possibly TRBD1 (5 bases). V was trimmed by 2 bases and J by 7 bases, leaving 11 bases between them. This CDR3 is 14 amino acids long. The V gene's germline CDR1 is MNHNS and CDR2 SASEGT. The CDR3 loop reads CASSERGRGEKLFF. As DNA, the CDR3 is TGTGCCAGCAGTGAAAGAGGGAGGGGTGAAAAACTGTTTTTT.

On this clonotype itself: This could be a read error, since a much larger clone is one nucleotide away. V is TRBV11-3 and J is TRBJ1-1, with D perhaps TRBD1 (5 bases). Trimming left V 5 bases short and J 6 bases short, with 16 bases between. The CDR3 is 14 amino acids. Germline V gives CDR1 SGHNT, CDR2 YENEEA. CDR3: CASSLAWRDAEAFF. In DNA, the CDR3 is TGTGCCAGCAGCCTAGCTTGGCGGGACGCTGAAGCTTTCTTT.

The gene calls are TRBV27 and TRBJ2-3; the D gene is possibly TRBD1 (5 bases). The CDR3 consists of 17 residues. The germline V gene has CDR1 MNHEY and CDR2 SMNVEV (reference sequence). V was shortened by 8 bases and J by 10 bases, with 31 bases between the two germline ends. CDR3 sequence (DNA): TGTGCCAGCCAACGCGACCTACAGGCTTCGAACACAGAGGCGCAGTATTTT. It yields the protein CASQRDLQASNTEAQYF.